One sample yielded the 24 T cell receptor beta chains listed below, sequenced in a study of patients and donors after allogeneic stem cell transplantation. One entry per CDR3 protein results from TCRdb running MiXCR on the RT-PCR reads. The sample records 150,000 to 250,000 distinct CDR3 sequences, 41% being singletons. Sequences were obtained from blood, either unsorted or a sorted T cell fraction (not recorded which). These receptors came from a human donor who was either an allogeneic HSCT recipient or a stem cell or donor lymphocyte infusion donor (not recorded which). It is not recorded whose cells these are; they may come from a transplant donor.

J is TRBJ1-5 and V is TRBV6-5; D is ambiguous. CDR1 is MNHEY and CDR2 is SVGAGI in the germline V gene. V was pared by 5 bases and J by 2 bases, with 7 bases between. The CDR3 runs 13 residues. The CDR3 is CASSIGGNQPQHF. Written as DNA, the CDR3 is TGTGCCAGCAGTATCGGGGGCAATCAGCCCCAGCATTTT.

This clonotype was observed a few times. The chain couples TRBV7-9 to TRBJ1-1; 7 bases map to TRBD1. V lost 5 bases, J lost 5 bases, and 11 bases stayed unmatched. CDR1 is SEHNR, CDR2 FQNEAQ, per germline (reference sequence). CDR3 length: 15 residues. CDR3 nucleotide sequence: TGTGCCAGCAGCCCGGGACAGAGGGTTCGGACTGAAGCTTTCTTT. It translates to CASSPGQRVRTEAFF.

This CDR3 is CASSFVGGNEQFF. The DNA for the CDR3 is TGCGCCAGCAGCTTCGTAGGGGGCAATGAGCAGTTCTTC. The rearrangement joins TRBV5-1 to TRBJ2-1; TRBD1 is a possible D gene (6 bases). This CDR3 spans 13 amino acids. CDR1 and CDR2 (germline): SGHRS, YFSETQ. Trimming removed 2 bases at V and 6 bases at J, with 9 bases between.

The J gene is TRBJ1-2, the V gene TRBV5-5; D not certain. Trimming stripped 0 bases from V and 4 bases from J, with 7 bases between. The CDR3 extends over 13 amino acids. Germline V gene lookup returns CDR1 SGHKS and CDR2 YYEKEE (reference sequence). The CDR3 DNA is TGTGCCAGCAGCTTGGCCGAGGGCTATGGCTACACCTTC. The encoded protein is CASSLAEGYGYTF.

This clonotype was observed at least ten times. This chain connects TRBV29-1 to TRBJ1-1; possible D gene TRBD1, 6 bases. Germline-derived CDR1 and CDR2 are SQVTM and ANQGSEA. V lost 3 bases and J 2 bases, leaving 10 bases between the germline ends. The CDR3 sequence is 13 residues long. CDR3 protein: CSVDRQVNTEAFF. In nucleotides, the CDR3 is TGCAGCGTTGATCGACAGGTTAACACTGAAGCTTTCTTT.

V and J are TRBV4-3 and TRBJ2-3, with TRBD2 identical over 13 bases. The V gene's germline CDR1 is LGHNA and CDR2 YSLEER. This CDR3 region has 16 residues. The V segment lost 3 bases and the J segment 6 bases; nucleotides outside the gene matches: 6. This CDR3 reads CASSHDGLAGADTQYF. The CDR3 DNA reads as TGCGCCAGCAGCCACGATGGACTAGCGGGAGCTGATACGCAGTATTTT.

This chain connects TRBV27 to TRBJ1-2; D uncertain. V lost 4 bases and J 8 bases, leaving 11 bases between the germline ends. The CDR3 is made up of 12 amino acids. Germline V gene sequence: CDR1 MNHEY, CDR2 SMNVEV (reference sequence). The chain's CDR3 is CASSSYGGGYTF. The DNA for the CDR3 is TGTGCCAGCAGTTCTTATGGAGGCGGCTACACCTTC.

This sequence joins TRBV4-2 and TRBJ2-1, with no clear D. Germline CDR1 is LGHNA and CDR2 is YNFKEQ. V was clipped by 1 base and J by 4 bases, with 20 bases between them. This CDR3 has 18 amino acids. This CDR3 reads CASSQVVRGNLFYNEQFF. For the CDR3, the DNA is TGTGCCAGCAGCCAAGTCGTTCGTGGGAACCTATTTTACAATGAGCAGTTCTTC.

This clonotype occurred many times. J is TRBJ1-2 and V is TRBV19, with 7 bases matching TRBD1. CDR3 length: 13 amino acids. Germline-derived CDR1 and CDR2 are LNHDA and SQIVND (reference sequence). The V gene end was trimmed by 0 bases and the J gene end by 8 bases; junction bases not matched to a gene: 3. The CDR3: CASSIDPGQGYTF. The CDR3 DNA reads TGTGCCAGTAGTATAGATCCGGGACAGGGCTACACCTTC.

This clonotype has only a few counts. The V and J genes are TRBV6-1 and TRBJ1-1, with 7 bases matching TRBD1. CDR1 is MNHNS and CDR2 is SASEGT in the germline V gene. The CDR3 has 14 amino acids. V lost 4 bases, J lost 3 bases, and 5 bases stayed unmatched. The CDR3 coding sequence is TGTGCCAGCAGTGCAACCAGGGGGGACACTGAAGCTTTCTTT. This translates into CASSATRGDTEAFF.

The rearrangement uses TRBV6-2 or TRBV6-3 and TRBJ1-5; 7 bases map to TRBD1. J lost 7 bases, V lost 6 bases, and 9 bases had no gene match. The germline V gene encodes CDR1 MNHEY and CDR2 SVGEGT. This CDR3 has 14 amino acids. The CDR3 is CASRASGGGQPQHF. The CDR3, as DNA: TGTGCCAGCAGGGCTTCAGGGGGAGGACAGCCCCAGCATTTT.

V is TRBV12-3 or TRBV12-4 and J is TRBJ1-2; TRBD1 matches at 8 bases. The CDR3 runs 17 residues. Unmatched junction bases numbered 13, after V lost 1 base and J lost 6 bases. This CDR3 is CASSLEVLGRGRDGYTF. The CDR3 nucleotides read TGTGCCAGCAGTTTAGAGGTTTTAGGCAGGGGGCGGGATGGCTACACCTTC.

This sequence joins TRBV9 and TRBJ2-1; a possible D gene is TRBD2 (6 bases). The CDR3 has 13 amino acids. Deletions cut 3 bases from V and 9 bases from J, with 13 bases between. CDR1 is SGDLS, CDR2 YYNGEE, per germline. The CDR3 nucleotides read TGTGCCAGCAGCGCGGGGGATTCGGGTGAGCAGTTCTTC. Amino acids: CASSAGDSGEQFF. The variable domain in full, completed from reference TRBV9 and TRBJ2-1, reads DSGVTQTPKHLITATGQRVTLRCSPRSGDLSVYWYQQSLDQGLQFLIQYYNGEERAKGNILERFSAQQFPDLHSELNLSSLELGDSALYFCASSAGDSGEQFFGPGTRLTVL.

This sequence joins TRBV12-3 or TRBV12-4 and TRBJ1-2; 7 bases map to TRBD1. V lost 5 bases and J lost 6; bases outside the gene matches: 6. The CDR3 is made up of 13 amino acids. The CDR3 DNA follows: TGTGCCAGCAGTAAGGACAGGCGGAATGGCTACACCTTC. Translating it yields CASSKDRRNGYTF.

The CDR3 nucleotides read TGCGCCAGCAGCTGGGACAGGTCCTACGAGCAGTACTTC. This encodes CASSWDRSYEQYF. J is TRBJ2-7 and V is TRBV5-1, with 8 nucleotides matching TRBD1. The CDR3 totals 13 residues. Germline lookup yields CDR1 SGHRS and CDR2 YFSETQ. Trimming at V came to 3 bases and at J to 1 base, leaving 0 bases not matched to a gene.

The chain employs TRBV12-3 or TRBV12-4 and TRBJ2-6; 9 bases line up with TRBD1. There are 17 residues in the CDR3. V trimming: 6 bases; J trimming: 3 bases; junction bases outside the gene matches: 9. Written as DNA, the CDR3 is TGTGCCAGCAGACTAACAGGGGGCGCGGGTGGGGCCAACGTCCTGACTTTC. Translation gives CASRLTGGAGGANVLTF.

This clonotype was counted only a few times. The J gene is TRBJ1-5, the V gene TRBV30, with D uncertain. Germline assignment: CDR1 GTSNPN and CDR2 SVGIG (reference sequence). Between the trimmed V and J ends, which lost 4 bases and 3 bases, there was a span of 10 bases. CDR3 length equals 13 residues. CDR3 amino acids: CAWTPGNNQPQHF. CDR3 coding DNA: TGTGCCTGGACCCCGGGCAACAATCAGCCCCAGCATTTT. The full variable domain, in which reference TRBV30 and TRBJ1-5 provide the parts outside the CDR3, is SQTIHQWPATLVQPVGSPLSLECTVEGTSNPNLYWYRQAAGRGLQLLFYSVGIGQISSEVPQNLSASRPQDRQFILSSKKLLLSDSGFYLCAWTPGNNQPQHFGDGTRLSIL.

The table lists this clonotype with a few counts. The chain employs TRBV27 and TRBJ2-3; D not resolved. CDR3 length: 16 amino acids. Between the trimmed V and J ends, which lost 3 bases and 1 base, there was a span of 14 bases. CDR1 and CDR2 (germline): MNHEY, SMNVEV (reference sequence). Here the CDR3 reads CASSLATNLGTDTQYF. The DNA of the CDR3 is TGTGCCAGCAGTTTGGCCACCAATTTAGGCACAGATACGCAGTATTTT.

CDR3 nucleotide sequence: TGTGCCACCAGTGATCGGACGGCGGACAGGGCCAACGTCCTGACTTTC. Protein: CATSDRTADRANVLTF. This rearrangement joins TRBV24-1 to TRBJ2-6, with a tentative D call TRBD1 (5 bases). The CDR3 runs 16 residues. Germline lookup yields CDR1 KGHDR and CDR2 SFDVKD. Between the trimmed V and J ends, which lost 3 bases and 5 bases, there was a span of 13 bases.

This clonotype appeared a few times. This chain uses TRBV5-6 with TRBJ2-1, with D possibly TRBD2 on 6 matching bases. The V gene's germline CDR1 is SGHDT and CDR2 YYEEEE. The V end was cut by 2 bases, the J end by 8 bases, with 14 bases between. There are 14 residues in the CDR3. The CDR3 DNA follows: TGTGCCAGCAGCTTTCTACCGCGGAGGGATGAGCAGTTCTTC. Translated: CASSFLPRRDEQFF. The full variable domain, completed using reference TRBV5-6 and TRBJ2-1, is DAGVTQSPTHLIKTRGQQVTLRCSPKSGHDTVSWYQQALGQGPQFIFQYYEEEERQRGNFPDRFSGHQFPNYSSELNVNALLLGDSALYLCASSFLPRRDEQFFGPGTRLTVL.

The DNA of the CDR3 is TGTGCCAGCAGCCCCCTTTTGGCAGCGGACTCTGGGGCCAACGTCCTGACTTTC. Its translation: CASSPLLAADSGANVLTF. The chain employs TRBV6-5 and TRBJ2-6, with D possibly matching TRBD2 (5 bases). V was clipped by 6 bases and J by 0 bases, with 18 bases between them. The CDR3 is made up of 18 amino acids. The germline gives CDR1 MNHEY, CDR2 SVGAGI.

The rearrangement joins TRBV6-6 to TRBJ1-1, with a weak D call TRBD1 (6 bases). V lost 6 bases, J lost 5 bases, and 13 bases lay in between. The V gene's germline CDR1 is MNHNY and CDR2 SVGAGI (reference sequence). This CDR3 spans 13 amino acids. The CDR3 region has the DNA TGTGCCAGCAGGGCCGAGGGGGTAACTGAAGCTTTCTTT. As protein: CASRAEGVTEAFF.

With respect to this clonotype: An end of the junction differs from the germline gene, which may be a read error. The CDR3 DNA reads as TGTACCAGCAGCTGGACAGGGGATAACACTGAAGCTTTCTTT. Translated, it gives CTSSWTGDNTEAFF. V is TRBV5-5 and J is TRBJ1-1; 9 positions agree with TRBD1. Germline V CDR1 and CDR2: SGHKS, YYEKEE (reference sequence). This CDR3 is 14 amino acids long. Variable domain in full (rest from reference TRBV5-5 and TRBJ1-1): DAGVTQSPTHLIKTRGQQVTLRCSPISGHKSVSWYQQVLGQGPQFIFQYYEKEERGRGNFPDRFSARQFPNYSSELNVNALLLGDSALYLCTSSWTGDNTEAFFGQGTRLTVV.

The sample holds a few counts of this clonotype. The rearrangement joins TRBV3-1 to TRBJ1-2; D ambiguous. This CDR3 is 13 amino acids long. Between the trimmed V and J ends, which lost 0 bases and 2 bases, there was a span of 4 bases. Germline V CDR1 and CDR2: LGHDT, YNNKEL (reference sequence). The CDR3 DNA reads TGTGCCAGCAGCCAAGAGCTCAACTATGGCTACACCTTC. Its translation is CASSQELNYGYTF.